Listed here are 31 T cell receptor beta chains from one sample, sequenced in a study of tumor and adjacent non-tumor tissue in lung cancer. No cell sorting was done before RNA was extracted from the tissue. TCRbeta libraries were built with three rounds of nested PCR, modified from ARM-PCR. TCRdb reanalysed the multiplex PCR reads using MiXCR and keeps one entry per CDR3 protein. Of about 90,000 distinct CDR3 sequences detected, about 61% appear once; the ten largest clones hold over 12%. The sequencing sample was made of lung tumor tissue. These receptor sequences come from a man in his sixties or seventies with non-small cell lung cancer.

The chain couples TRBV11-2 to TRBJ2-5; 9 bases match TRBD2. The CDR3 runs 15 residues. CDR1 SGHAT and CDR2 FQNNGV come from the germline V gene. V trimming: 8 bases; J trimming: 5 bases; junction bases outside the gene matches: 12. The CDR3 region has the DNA TGTGCCAGCCACAACTGGCGGGGGGGATTTGAGACCCAGTACTTC. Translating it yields CASHNWRGGFETQYF.

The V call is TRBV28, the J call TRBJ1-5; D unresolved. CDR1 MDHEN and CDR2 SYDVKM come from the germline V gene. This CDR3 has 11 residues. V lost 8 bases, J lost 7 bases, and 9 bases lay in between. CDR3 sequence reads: CASGLIQPQHF. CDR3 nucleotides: TGTGCCAGCGGCCTAATCCAGCCCCAGCATTTT.

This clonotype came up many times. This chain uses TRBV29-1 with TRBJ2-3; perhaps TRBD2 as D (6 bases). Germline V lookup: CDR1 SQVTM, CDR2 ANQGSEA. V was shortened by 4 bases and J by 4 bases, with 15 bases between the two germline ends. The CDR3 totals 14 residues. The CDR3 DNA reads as TGCAGCGTTGGAGGGGCGGGAAACGCAGATACGCAGTATTTT. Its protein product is CSVGGAGNADTQYF.

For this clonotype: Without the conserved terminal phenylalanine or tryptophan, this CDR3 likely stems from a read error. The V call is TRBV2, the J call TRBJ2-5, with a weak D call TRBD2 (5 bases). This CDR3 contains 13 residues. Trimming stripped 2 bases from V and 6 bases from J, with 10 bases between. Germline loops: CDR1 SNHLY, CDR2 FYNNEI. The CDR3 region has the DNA TGTGCCAGCAGTGAACTGCACGGGAAGACCCAGTACTGC. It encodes CASSELHGKTQYC.

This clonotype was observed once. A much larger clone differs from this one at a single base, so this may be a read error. The CDR3 protein is CANRGLNYGYTF. CDR3 DNA: TGTGCCAACAGGGGGCTTAACTATGGCTACACCTTC. The J gene is TRBJ1-2, the V gene TRBV28, with 9 bases identical to TRBD1. Germline V gives CDR1 MDHEN, CDR2 SYDVKM. With V trimmed by 10 bases and J by 1 base, 1 base remained unmatched. The CDR3 is 12 amino acids.

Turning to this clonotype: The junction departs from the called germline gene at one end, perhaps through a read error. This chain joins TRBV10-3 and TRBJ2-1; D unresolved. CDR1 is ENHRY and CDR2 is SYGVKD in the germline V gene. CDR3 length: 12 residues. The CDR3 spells CVISEPYKEQFF. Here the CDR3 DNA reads TGTGTCATCAGTGAGCCCTACAAAGAGCAGTTCTTC.

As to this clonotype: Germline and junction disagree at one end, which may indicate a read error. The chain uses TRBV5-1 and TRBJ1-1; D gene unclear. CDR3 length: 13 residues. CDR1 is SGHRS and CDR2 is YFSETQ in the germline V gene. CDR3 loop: CASNLEVETEAFF. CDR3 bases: TGCGCCAGCAACTTGGAAGTGGAAACTGAAGCTTTCTTT.

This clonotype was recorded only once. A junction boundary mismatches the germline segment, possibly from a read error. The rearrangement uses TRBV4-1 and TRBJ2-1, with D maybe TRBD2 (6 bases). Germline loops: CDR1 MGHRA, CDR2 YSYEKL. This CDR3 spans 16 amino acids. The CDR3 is CASSQVAENSYNDQFF. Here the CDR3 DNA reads TGTGCCAGCAGCCAAGTAGCGGAGAACTCCTACAATGATCAGTTCTTC.

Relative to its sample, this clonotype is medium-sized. The CDR3 loop reads CASSLEGGRVGNEQFF. The CDR3 DNA reads as TGTGCCAGCAGCTTAGAGGGCGGGAGGGTAGGTAATGAGCAGTTCTTC. This rearrangement joins TRBV11-2 to TRBJ2-1; 9 positions agree with TRBD2. Unmatched junction bases numbered 7, after V lost 0 bases and J lost 7 bases. Germline-derived CDR1 and CDR2 are SGHAT and FQNNGV. The CDR3 consists of 16 residues.

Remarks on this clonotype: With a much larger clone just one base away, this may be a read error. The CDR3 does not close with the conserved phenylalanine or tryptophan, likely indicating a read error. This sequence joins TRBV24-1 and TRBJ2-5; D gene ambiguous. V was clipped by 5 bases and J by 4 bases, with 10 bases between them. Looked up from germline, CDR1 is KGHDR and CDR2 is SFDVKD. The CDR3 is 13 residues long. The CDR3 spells CATSATRVETQYS. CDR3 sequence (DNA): TGTGCCACCAGTGCTACAAGGGTAGAGACCCAGTACTCC.

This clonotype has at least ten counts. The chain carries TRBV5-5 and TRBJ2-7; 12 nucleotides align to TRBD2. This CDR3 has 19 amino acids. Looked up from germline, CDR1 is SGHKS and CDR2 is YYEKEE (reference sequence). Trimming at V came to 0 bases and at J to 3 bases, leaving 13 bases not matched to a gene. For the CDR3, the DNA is TGTGCCAGCAGCTTGGTGGGATCCGCCGGGACTAGCGGGCACTACGAGCAGTACTTC. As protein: CASSLVGSAGTSGHYEQYF.

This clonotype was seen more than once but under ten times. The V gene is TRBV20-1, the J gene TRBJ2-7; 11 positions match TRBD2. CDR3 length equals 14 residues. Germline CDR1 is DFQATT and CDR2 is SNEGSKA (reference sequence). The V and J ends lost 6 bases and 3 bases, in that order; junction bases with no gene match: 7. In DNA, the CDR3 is TGCAGTGCGATTCTAGCGGGAGGCCGCTACGAGCAGTACTTC. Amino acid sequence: CSAILAGGRYEQYF.

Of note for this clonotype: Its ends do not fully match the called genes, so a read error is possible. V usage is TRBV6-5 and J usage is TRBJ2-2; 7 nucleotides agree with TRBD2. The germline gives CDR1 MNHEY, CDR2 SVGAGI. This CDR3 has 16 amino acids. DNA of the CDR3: TGTGCCAGCAGTTACTTGTGCGGGAGACGTACCGGGGAGCTGTCTTTT. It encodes CASSYLCGRRTGELSF.

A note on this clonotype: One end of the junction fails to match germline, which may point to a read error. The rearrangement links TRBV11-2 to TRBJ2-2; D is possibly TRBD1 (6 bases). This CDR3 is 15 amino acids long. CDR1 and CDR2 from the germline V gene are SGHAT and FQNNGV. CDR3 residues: CASSLGGGKTGELFF. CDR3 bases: TGTGCTAGCAGTTTAGGTGGGGGCAAGACCGGGGAGCTGTTTTTT. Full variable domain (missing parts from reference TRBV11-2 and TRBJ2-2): EAGVAQSPRYKIIEKRQSVAFWCNPISGHATLYWYQQILGQGPKLLIQFQNNGVVDDSQLPKDRFSAERLKGVDSTLKIQPAKLEDSAVYLCASSLGGGKTGELFFGEGSRLTVL.

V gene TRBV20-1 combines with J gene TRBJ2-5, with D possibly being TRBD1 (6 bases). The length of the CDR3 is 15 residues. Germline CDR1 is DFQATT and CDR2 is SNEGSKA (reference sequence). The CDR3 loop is CSPRDGQKLQETQYF. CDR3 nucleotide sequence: TGCAGCCCAAGAGACGGACAGAAGTTACAAGAGACCCAGTACTTC.

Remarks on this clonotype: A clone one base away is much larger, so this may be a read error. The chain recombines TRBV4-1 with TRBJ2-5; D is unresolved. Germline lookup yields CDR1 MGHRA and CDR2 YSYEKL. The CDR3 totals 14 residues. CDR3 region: CTSSPPTDQETQYF. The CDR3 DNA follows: TGCACCAGCAGCCCTCCGACTGACCAAGAGACCCAGTACTTC.

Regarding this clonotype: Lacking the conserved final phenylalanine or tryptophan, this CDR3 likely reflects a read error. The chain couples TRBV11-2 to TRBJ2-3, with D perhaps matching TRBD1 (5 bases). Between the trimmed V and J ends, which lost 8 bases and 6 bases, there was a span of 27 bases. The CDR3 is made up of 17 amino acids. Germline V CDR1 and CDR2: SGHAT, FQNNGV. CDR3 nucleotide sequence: TGTGCCAGCGGCCCAATTCAGGGCACCAAGGTCACGGATACGCAGTATTAT. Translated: CASGPIQGTKVTDTQYY.

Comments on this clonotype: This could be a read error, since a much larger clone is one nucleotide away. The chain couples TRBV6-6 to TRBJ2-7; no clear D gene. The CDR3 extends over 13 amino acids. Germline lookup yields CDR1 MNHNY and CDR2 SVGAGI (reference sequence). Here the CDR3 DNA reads TGTACCAGCAGTTTAAAGAGCTCCTACGAGCAGTACTTC. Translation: CTSSLKSSYEQYF.

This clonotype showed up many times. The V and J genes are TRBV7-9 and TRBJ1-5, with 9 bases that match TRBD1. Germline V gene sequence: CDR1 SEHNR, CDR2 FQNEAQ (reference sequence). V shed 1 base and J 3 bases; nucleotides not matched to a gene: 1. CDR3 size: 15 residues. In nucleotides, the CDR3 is TGTGCCAGCAGCTTAGGGGACAGGGCCAATCAGCCCCAGCATTTT. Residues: CASSLGDRANQPQHF.

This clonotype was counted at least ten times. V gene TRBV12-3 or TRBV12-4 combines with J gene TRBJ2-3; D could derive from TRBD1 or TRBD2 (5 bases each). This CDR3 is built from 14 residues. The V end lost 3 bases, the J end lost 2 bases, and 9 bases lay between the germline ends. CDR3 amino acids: CASSLGPNTDTQYF. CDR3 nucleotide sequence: TGTGCCAGCAGTTTGGGACCGAACACAGATACGCAGTATTTT.

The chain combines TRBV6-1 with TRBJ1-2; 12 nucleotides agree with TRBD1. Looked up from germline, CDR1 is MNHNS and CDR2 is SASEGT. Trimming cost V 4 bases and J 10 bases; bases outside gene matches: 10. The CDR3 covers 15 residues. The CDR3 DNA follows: TGTGCCAGCAGTGCCGGGACAGGGGGCGCCGGGCACTACACCTTC. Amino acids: CASSAGTGGAGHYTF.

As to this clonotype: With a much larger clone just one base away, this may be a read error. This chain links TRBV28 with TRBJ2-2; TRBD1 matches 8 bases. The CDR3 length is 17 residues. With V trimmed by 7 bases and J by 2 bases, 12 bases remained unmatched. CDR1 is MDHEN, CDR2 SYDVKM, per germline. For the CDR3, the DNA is TGTGCCAGCACCGCTCGGCAGGGGGCCCTAAACACCGGGGAGCTGTTTTTT. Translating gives CASTARQGALNTGELFF.

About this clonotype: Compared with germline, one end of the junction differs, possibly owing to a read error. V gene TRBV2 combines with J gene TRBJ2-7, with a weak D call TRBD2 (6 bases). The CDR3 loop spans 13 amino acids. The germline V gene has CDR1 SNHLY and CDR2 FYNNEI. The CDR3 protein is CATSVGGAYEQYF. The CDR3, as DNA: TGTGCCACCAGTGTGGGCGGGGCCTACGAGCAATACTTC. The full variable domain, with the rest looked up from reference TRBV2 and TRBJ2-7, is EPEVTQTPSHQVTQMGQEVILRCVPISNHLYFYWYRQILGQKVEFLVSFYNNEISEKSEIFDDQFSVERPDGSNFTLKIRSTKLEDSAMYFCATSVGGAYEQYFGPGTRLTVT.

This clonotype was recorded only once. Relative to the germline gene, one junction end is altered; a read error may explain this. Here the CDR3 reads CASRDRGGIQYF. For the CDR3, the DNA is TGTGCCAGTAGGGACAGGGGAGGCATTCAATACTTC. The chain joins TRBV19 to TRBJ2-4; 9 positions match TRBD1. CDR3 size: 12 residues. Germline V gene data show CDR1 as LNHDA and CDR2 as SQIVND (reference sequence). The full variable domain, in which reference TRBV19 and TRBJ2-4 provide the parts outside the CDR3, is DGGITQSPKYLFRKEGQNVTLSCEQNLNHDAMYWYRQDPGQGLRLIYYSQIVNDFQKGDIAEGYSVSREKKESFPLTVTSAQKNPTAFYLCASRDRGGIQYFGAGTRLSVL.

The CDR3 DNA sequence: TGCGCCAGCAGTAAAACCGGGACAGGGTACTCCTACGAGCAGTACTTC. Its protein is CASSKTGTGYSYEQYF. This chain links TRBV5-1 with TRBJ2-7; 9 bases map to TRBD1. Germline V lookup: CDR1 SGHRS, CDR2 YFSETQ. The ends lost 5 bases at V and 0 bases at J; junction bases unmatched: 9. This CDR3 spans 16 amino acids.

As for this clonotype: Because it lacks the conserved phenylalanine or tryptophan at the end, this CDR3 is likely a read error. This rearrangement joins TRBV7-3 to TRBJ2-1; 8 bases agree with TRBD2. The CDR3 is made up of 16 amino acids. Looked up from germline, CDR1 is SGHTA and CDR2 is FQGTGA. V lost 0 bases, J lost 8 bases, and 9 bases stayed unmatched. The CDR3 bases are TGTGCCAGCAGCTTAACGTTTAGCGGGACCGTCGATGAGCAGTTCTTA. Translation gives CASSLTFSGTVDEQFL.

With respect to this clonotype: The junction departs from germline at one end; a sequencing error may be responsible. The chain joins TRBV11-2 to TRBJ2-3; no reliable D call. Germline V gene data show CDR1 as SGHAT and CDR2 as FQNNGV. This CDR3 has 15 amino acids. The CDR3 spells CANSLEGALRCGRYF. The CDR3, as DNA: TGTGCCAACAGCTTAGAAGGAGCATTACGTTGTGGGCGGTATTTT.

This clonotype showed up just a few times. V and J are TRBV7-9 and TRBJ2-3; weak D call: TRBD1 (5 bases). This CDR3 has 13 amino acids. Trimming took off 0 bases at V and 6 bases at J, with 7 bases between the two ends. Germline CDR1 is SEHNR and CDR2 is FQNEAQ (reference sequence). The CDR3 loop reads CASSLATADTQYF. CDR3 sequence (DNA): TGTGCCAGCAGCTTAGCGACAGCTGATACGCAGTATTTT.

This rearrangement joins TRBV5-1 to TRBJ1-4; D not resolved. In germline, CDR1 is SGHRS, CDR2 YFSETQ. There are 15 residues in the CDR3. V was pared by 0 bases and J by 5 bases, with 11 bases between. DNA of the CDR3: TGCGCCAGCAGCTTGGCGGGGAGACTGAATGAAAAACTGTTTTTT. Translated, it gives CASSLAGRLNEKLFF. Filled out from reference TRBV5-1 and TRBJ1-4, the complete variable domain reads KAGVTQTPRYLIKTRGQQVTLSCSPISGHRSVSWYQQTPGQGLQFLFEYFSETQRNKGNFPGRFSGRQFSNSRSEMNVSTLELGDSALYLCASSLAGRLNEKLFFGSGTQLSVL.

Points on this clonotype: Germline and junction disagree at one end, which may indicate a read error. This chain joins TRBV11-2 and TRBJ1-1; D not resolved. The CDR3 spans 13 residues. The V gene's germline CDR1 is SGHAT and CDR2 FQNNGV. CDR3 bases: TGTGCCAGCAGCTTGCTTATGGGCACTGGAGCTTTCTTT. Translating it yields CASSLLMGTGAFF.

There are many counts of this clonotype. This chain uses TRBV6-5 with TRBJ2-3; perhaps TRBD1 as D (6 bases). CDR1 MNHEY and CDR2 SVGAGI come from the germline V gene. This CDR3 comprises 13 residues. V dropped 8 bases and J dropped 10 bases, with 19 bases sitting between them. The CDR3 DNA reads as TGTGCCAGCCAGACCCAGGGGCTCCCAGCGCAGTATTTT. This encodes CASQTQGLPAQYF.